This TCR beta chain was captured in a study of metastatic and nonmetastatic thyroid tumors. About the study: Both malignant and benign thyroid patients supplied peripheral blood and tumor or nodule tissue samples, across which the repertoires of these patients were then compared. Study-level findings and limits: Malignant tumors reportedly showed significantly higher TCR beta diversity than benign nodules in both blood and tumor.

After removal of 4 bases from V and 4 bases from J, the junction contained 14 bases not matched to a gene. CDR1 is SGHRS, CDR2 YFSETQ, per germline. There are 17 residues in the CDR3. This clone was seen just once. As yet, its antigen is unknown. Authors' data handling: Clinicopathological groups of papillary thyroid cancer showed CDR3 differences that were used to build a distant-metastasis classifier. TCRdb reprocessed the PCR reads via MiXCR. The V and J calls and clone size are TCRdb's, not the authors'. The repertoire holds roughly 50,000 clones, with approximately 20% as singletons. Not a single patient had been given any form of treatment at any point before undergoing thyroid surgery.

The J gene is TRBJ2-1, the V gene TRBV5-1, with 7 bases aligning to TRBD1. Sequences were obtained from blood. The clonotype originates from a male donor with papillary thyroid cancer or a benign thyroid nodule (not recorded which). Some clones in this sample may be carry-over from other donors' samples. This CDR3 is CASSRLPGQFRYNEQFF. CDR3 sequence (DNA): TGCGCCAGCAGCCGACTACCGGGACAGTTTCGGTACAATGAGCAGTTCTTC.